The next 20 T cell receptor beta chains were all read from a single sample in a study of technical replicates of blood from a handful of donors. Libraries were prepared by immunoSEQ multiplex PCR; TCRdb keeps only in-frame clonotypes and omits some of them. The sample lists under 90,000 clones, around 97% seen once, with over 0.2% in the top ten. Sequenced sample: T cells isolated from PBMCs. The receptors originated from a human donor in good health.

As DNA, the CDR3 is TGCGCCAGCAGTGATGTTAAGAGGAATAGGAGGAACAATGAGCAGTTCTTC. Its translation: CASSDVKRNRRNNEQFF. The genes are TRBV10-1 and TRBJ2-1, with D perhaps matching TRBD2 (5 bases). The CDR3 is made up of 17 amino acids. The germline V and J ends were trimmed by 3 bases and 5 bases, with 20 bases remaining between them. CDR1 is WNHNN and CDR2 is SYGVQD in the germline V gene (reference sequence).

The chain uses TRBV4-2 and TRBJ2-5; 12 nucleotides line up with TRBD2. The germline V gene has CDR1 LGHNA and CDR2 YNFKEQ. This CDR3 spans 14 amino acids. J was trimmed by 10 bases and V by 6 bases; bases with no gene match: 9. For the CDR3, the DNA is TGTGCCAGCAGACCCCTAGCGGGGGGGCCGGTCCAGTACTTC. Its protein product is CASRPLAGGPVQYF.

The rearrangement uses TRBV10-2 and TRBJ2-1, with 10 bases aligning to TRBD2. CDR1 WSHSY and CDR2 SAAADI come from the germline V gene. This CDR3 has 15 amino acids. Trimming cost V 7 bases and J 8 bases; bases outside gene matches: 11. This CDR3 is CASTRSGRASDEQFF. CDR3 DNA sequence: TGCGCCAGCACCCGAAGCGGGAGGGCCAGCGATGAGCAGTTCTTC.

The chain joins TRBV4-1 to TRBJ2-7; 7 nucleotides agree with TRBD2. Unmatched junction bases numbered 4, after V lost 0 bases and J lost 5 bases. Germline CDR1 and CDR2: MGHRA and YSYEKL. The CDR3 has 14 residues. CDR3 in DNA: TGCGCCAGCAGCCAAGACGGGGGGTTCAACGAGCAGTACTTC. Encoded protein: CASSQDGGFNEQYF.

The CDR3 region is CASVYSPDSSYEQYF. The CDR3 nucleotides are TGTGCCAGCGTCTATTCCCCTGATTCCTCCTACGAGCAGTACTTC. J is TRBJ2-7 and V is TRBV6-6; no definite D call. V lost 8 bases and J lost 0, with 17 bases in between. Germline V gene sequence: CDR1 MNHNY, CDR2 SVGAGI (reference sequence). CDR3 length: 15 residues.

CDR3 coding DNA: TGTGCCAGCAGTAGGGGCCCCTACGAGCAGTACTTC. Translating it yields CASSRGPYEQYF. The chain couples TRBV6-1 to TRBJ2-7; D might be TRBD1 (5 bases). Per the germline V gene, CDR1 is MNHNS and CDR2 is SASEGT. The CDR3 is 12 residues long. Between the trimmed V and J ends, which lost 5 bases and 2 bases, there was a span of 7 bases.

The gene calls are TRBV6-5 and TRBJ2-7; maybe TRBD1 (6 bases). Germline V gene lookup returns CDR1 MNHEY and CDR2 SVGAGI. V dropped 4 bases and J dropped 2 bases, with 12 bases sitting between them. The CDR3 has 14 residues. The CDR3 DNA follows: TGTGCCAGCAGTTGGGCTGGGGACACCTACGAGCAGTACTTC. The encoded protein is CASSWAGDTYEQYF.

The J gene is TRBJ2-5, the V gene TRBV18; TRBD1 agrees at 11 bases. This CDR3 contains 16 residues. Germline V gene sequence: CDR1 KGHSH, CDR2 LQKENI. The junction had 1 base not matched to a gene; V was cut back by 0 bases and J by 1 base. CDR3 region: CASSPPGTGGQETQYF. CDR3 nucleotides: TGTGCCAGCTCACCACCCGGGACAGGGGGCCAAGAGACCCAGTACTTC.

The rearrangement uses TRBV28 and TRBJ2-1; 9 positions match TRBD1. The ends lost 6 bases at V and 6 bases at J; junction bases unmatched: 12. Per the germline V gene, CDR1 is MDHEN and CDR2 is SYDVKM. The CDR3 totals 16 residues. This chain's CDR3 is CASRAQGARSGNEQFF. The CDR3 DNA is TGTGCCAGCAGGGCACAGGGGGCTCGAAGTGGCAATGAGCAGTTCTTC.

The chain is built from TRBV2 and TRBJ2-5; 9 bases map to TRBD2. The CDR3 has 17 residues. Unmatched junction bases numbered 18, after V lost 8 bases and J lost 5 bases. Germline V CDR1 and CDR2: SNHLY, FYNNEI. The CDR3 DNA is TGTGCCAGCTCAGAAGGGGGCGGGGGGGCCCTAGGGGAGACCCAGTACTTC. Its protein is CASSEGGGGALGETQYF.

The gene calls are TRBV6-1 and TRBJ1-2; no clear D. CDR3 length: 13 amino acids. CDR1 and CDR2 from the germline V gene are MNHNS and SASEGT. The ends were cut back, 2 bases at V and 0 bases at J, with 4 bases in the middle. The CDR3 reads CASSEPANYGYTF. The CDR3 nucleotides read TGTGCCAGCAGTGAACCGGCTAACTATGGCTACACCTTC.

The chain combines TRBV5-1 with TRBJ1-1, with D hard to call. The CDR3 covers 14 residues. Germline CDR1 is SGHRS and CDR2 is YFSETQ. With 4 bases removed from V and 1 base from J, the gap between germline ends came to 11 bases. The CDR3 region is CASSQLNGNTEAFF. DNA for the CDR3: TGCGCCAGCAGCCAATTAAACGGGAACACTGAAGCTTTCTTT.

This chain uses TRBV14 with TRBJ2-7; 8 nucleotides align to TRBD1. Per germline, CDR1 SGHDN and CDR2 FVKESK. This CDR3 region has 20 residues. Losses at the gene ends were 3 bases for V and 2 bases for J; bases not matched to a gene: 21. Here the CDR3 reads CASSQSYRGTGSTIAYEQYF. CDR3 DNA: TGTGCCAGCAGCCAGAGTTACAGGGGGACCGGGAGTACGATTGCCTACGAGCAGTACTTC. Filled out from reference TRBV14 and TRBJ2-7, the complete variable domain reads EAGVTQFPSHSVIEKGQTVTLRCDPISGHDNLYWYRRVMGKEIKFLLHFVKESKQDESGMPNNRFLAERTGGTYSTLKVQPAELEDSGVYFCASSQSYRGTGSTIAYEQYFGPGTRLTVT.

The chain uses TRBV5-1 and TRBJ2-3, with TRBD1 as a possible D gene (6 bases). CDR3 length equals 15 residues. Trimming left V 1 base short and J 6 bases short, with 15 bases between. Germline V gene sequence: CDR1 SGHRS, CDR2 YFSETQ. The CDR3 is CASSLQGPRIDTQYF. CDR3 nucleotide sequence: TGCGCCAGCAGCTTGCAGGGGCCCCGTATCGATACGCAGTATTTT.

A single count supports this clone. The chain is built from TRBV11-2 and TRBJ2-4; D ambiguous. This CDR3 is built from 14 residues. V dropped 5 bases and J dropped 5 bases, with 13 bases sitting between them. Looked up from germline, CDR1 is SGHAT and CDR2 is FQNNGV. The CDR3 DNA reads TGTGCCAGCAGCCCTCAAACAGCAGAAAACATTCAGTACTTC. As protein: CASSPQTAENIQYF.

CDR3: CASSLARPGRGSNYGYTF. CDR3 DNA sequence: TGTGCCAGCAGCTTAGCGCGTCCAGGGAGGGGCTCTAACTATGGCTACACCTTC. This sequence joins TRBV7-9 and TRBJ1-2; maybe TRBD1 (5 bases). This CDR3 is 18 amino acids long. Per germline, CDR1 SEHNR and CDR2 FQNEAQ (reference sequence). V was shortened by 0 bases and J by 0 bases, with 17 bases between the two germline ends.

The rearrangement links TRBV7-2 to TRBJ2-3, with 11 bases fitting TRBD2. The V and J ends lost 6 bases and 4 bases, in that order; junction bases with no gene match: 6. CDR1 SGHTA and CDR2 FQGNSA come from the germline V gene. This CDR3 comprises 15 residues. The CDR3: CASRLLAGVADTQYF. CDR3 DNA sequence: TGTGCCAGCAGACTACTAGCGGGAGTCGCAGATACGCAGTATTTT.

CDR3 loop: CASSLSRLAGPDTQYF. The CDR3 DNA reads TGCGCCAGCAGCTTGTCTCGACTAGCGGGACCAGATACGCAGTATTTT. The rearrangement uses TRBV5-1 and TRBJ2-3; TRBD2 agrees at 11 bases. The length of the CDR3 is 16 residues. CDR1 SGHRS and CDR2 YFSETQ come from the germline V gene. J lost 4 bases, V lost 1 base, and 5 bases had no gene match.

V gene TRBV7-6 combines with J gene TRBJ1-1, with a possible D match to TRBD1 (6 bases). The CDR3 covers 16 residues. Germline V gene lookup returns CDR1 SGHVS and CDR2 FNYEAQ. Trimming shortened V by 1 base and J by 4 bases, and 16 bases separated the two germline ends. The CDR3 DNA follows: TGTGCCAGCAGCTTAGGGTCTATGGGGGCCCTCACTGAAGCTTTCTTT. The encoded protein is CASSLGSMGALTEAFF.

V usage is TRBV6-1 and J usage is TRBJ1-5; the D gene is possibly TRBD1 (6 bases). Per germline, CDR1 MNHNS and CDR2 SASEGT. The CDR3 sequence is 15 residues long. V lost 2 bases to trimming and J lost 5 bases, with 13 bases between them. The DNA for the CDR3 is TGTGCCAGCAGTGAAATGCAGGGGTGGGATCAGCCCCAGCATTTT. Amino acids: CASSEMQGWDQPQHF.